These 24 T cell receptor beta chains came from one sample sequenced in a study of shared clonotypes between healthy human individuals. Naive CD8 populations comprised CD45RO-negative cells positively selected for CCR7, excluding terminally differentiated effector memory CD45RA+ cells. The data were produced by immunoSEQ multiplex PCR, yet TCRdb's version contains in-frame clones alone and is incomplete. This sample has around 2,000,000 clones, with 85% to 95% found just once. Sample: naive CD8+ T cells from PBMCs. The source is a man younger than 35 in good health. Some clones in this sample may be carry-over from other donors' samples.

The chain couples TRBV27 to TRBJ1-2; D not certain. Germline CDR1 MNHEY, CDR2 SMNVEV (reference sequence). V was shortened by 3 bases and J by 0 bases, with 8 bases between the two germline ends. The CDR3 extends over 14 amino acids. The CDR3, as DNA: TGTGCCAGCAGTTTTGGCTATCCTAACTATGGCTACACCTTC. Its translation: CASSFGYPNYGYTF.

V usage is TRBV7-3 and J usage is TRBJ2-3; 9 nucleotides agree with TRBD2. Germline CDR1 SGHTA, CDR2 FQGTGA. Unmatched junction bases numbered 4, after V lost 4 bases and J lost 2 bases. This CDR3 is 15 amino acids long. For the CDR3, the DNA is TGTGCCAGCAGCTCCCTAGCGGGGCCCACAGATACGCAGTATTTT. This encodes CASSSLAGPTDTQYF. The full variable domain, in which reference TRBV7-3 and TRBJ2-3 provide the parts outside the CDR3, is GAGVSQTPSNKVTEKGKYVELRCDPISGHTALYWYRQSLGQGPEFLIYFQGTGAADDSGLPNDRFFAVRPEGSVSTLKIQRTERGDSAVYLCASSSLAGPTDTQYFGPGTRLTVL.

This chain connects TRBV28 to TRBJ2-7; D not resolved. Trimming stripped 5 bases from V and 4 bases from J, with 9 bases between. The germline CDR1 and CDR2 sequences are MDHEN and SYDVKM. There are 12 residues in the CDR3. CDR3 region: CASSITGYEQYF. In nucleotides, the CDR3 is TGTGCCAGCAGTATAACTGGGTACGAGCAGTACTTC.

The rearrangement uses TRBV2 and TRBJ2-1; TRBD1 matches 7 bases. Germline-derived CDR1 and CDR2 are SNHLY and FYNNEI. Trimming cost V 3 bases and J 6 bases; bases outside gene matches: 5. This CDR3 contains 14 residues. The CDR3 here is CASSDRQGFNEQFF. As DNA, the CDR3 is TGTGCCAGCAGTGATAGACAGGGATTCAATGAGCAGTTCTTC.

The V and J genes are TRBV14 and TRBJ2-7; 11 bases fit TRBD2. The germline CDR1 and CDR2 sequences are SGHDN and FVKESK. This CDR3 is 13 amino acids long. After removal of 6 bases from V and 4 bases from J, the junction contained 2 bases not matched to a gene. The CDR3 bases are TGTGCCAGCAGGACTAGCGGGAATTACGAGCAGTACTTC. This codes for CASRTSGNYEQYF.

The chain carries TRBV27 and TRBJ2-3; the D is unclear. The CDR3 runs to 15 residues. The germline V gene encodes CDR1 MNHEY and CDR2 SMNVEV (reference sequence). Between the trimmed V and J ends, which lost 4 bases and 5 bases, there was a span of 16 bases. The CDR3, as DNA: TGTGCCAGCAGTTCCACCCCGTTGAGCGTAGATACGCAGTATTTT. The encoded protein is CASSSTPLSVDTQYF.

This sequence joins TRBV5-1 and TRBJ2-1, with 10 bases identical to TRBD1. This CDR3 region has 13 residues. In germline, CDR1 is SGHRS, CDR2 YFSETQ. Trimming cost V 4 bases and J 14 bases; bases outside gene matches: 9. CDR3 residues: CASSRGQGTLEFF. Here the CDR3 DNA reads TGCGCCAGCAGCAGGGGACAGGGGACTTTGGAGTTCTTC. The full variable domain, completed using reference TRBV5-1 and TRBJ2-1, is KAGVTQTPRYLIKTRGQQVTLSCSPISGHRSVSWYQQTPGQGLQFLFEYFSETQRNKGNFPGRFSGRQFSNSRSEMNVSTLELGDSALYLCASSRGQGTLEFFGPGTRLTVL.

The chain couples TRBV7-9 to TRBJ2-5; D uncertain. The CDR3 spans 14 residues. CDR1 and CDR2 from the germline V gene are SEHNR and FQNEAQ (reference sequence). The V end lost 2 bases, the J end lost 1 base, and 8 bases lay between the germline ends. This chain's CDR3 is CASSLSVPQETQYF. The CDR3 DNA follows: TGTGCCAGCAGCTTATCCGTCCCCCAAGAGACCCAGTACTTC.

V usage is TRBV7-9 and J usage is TRBJ1-1, with a possible D match to TRBD1 (5 bases). The V end was cut by 7 bases, the J end by 3 bases, with 6 bases between. The CDR3 length is 11 residues. Germline V gene lookup returns CDR1 SEHNR and CDR2 FQNEAQ (reference sequence). In nucleotides, the CDR3 is TGTGCCAGCATGGGGGACACTGAAGCTTTCTTT. Its protein is CASMGDTEAFF.

Remarks on this clone: Other DNA sequences of this sample code for an identical CDR3. The chain recombines TRBV27 with TRBJ1-2; D not certain. V dropped 0 bases and J dropped 0 bases, with 5 bases sitting between them. The CDR3 totals 14 residues. Germline CDR1 reads MNHEY; CDR2 reads SMNVEV (reference sequence). CDR3 bases: TGTGCCAGCAGTTTATCAGGGTCTAACTATGGCTACACCTTC. It is translated as CASSLSGSNYGYTF.

V and J are TRBV7-2 and TRBJ2-3; D not resolved. CDR1 is SGHTA and CDR2 is FQGNSA in the germline V gene. The CDR3 loop spans 13 amino acids. Deletions cut 4 bases from V and 5 bases from J, with 10 bases between. The chain's CDR3 is CASSSQAVDTQYF. The CDR3 bases are TGTGCCAGCAGCTCCCAGGCGGTAGATACGCAGTATTTT.

The CDR3 protein is CASSTGPGEQFF. The CDR3 DNA follows: TGTGCCAGTAGTACGGGCCCGGGTGAGCAGTTCTTC. This rearrangement joins TRBV19 to TRBJ2-1, with D hard to call. The CDR3 loop spans 12 amino acids. V lost 4 bases and J lost 9, with 10 bases in between. The germline V gene has CDR1 LNHDA and CDR2 SQIVND (reference sequence).

Concerning this clone itself: Other nucleotide sequences from this sample produce the same CDR3. The chain couples TRBV27 to TRBJ2-6; D unresolved. The CDR3 is 16 amino acids. CDR1 MNHEY and CDR2 SMNVEV come from the germline V gene (reference sequence). V was shortened by 1 base and J by 0 bases, with 7 bases between the two germline ends. This CDR3 reads CASSLLGSSGANVLTF. The CDR3 DNA reads TGTGCCAGCAGTTTATTGGGTAGCTCTGGGGCCAACGTCCTGACTTTC.

With respect to this clone: At the DNA level, this CDR3 is encoded by other sequences in the same sample as well. The rearrangement joins TRBV6-5 to TRBJ1-1, with no clear D. From germline, CDR1 is MNHEY and CDR2 SVGAGI. This CDR3 is 14 amino acids long. The V and J ends lost 3 bases and 1 base respectively, with 9 bases between them. The DNA for the CDR3 is TGTGCCAGCAGTTATACTGCTGAGAACACTGAAGCTTTCTTT. This codes for CASSYTAENTEAFF.

V and J are TRBV7-9 and TRBJ2-7, with D unclear. Looked up from germline, CDR1 is SEHNR and CDR2 is FQNEAQ (reference sequence). This CDR3 has 15 amino acids. Trimming stripped 3 bases from V and 2 bases from J, with 14 bases between. CDR3 region: CASSFDFDNPYEQYF. The CDR3 nucleotides are TGTGCCAGCAGCTTTGATTTCGACAATCCCTACGAGCAGTACTTC. The complete variable domain, with remaining parts taken from reference TRBV7-9 and TRBJ2-7, reads DTGVSQNPRHKITKRGQNVTFRCDPISEHNRLYWYRQTLGQGPEFLTYFQNEAQLEKSRLLSDRFSAERPKGSFSTLEIQRTEQGDSAMYLCASSFDFDNPYEQYFGPGTRLTVT.

This clone was recorded only once. This chain links TRBV27 with TRBJ2-1; 11 bases are a match to TRBD2. Germline V lookup: CDR1 MNHEY, CDR2 SMNVEV (reference sequence). This CDR3 spans 15 amino acids. The V segment lost 2 bases and the J segment 7 bases; nucleotides outside the gene matches: 4. CDR3 region: CASSLTSGSMNEQFF. CDR3 bases: TGTGCCAGCAGTTTAACTAGCGGGAGCATGAATGAGCAGTTCTTC.

V usage is TRBV2 and J usage is TRBJ2-1; 8 nucleotides match TRBD2. CDR1 is SNHLY, CDR2 FYNNEI, per germline. V shed 1 base and J 5 bases; nucleotides not matched to a gene: 4. The CDR3 is made up of 15 amino acids. Here the CDR3 reads CASSEGSGSHNEQFF. The CDR3 nucleotides are TGTGCCAGCAGTGAAGGGAGCGGGAGTCACAATGAGCAGTTCTTC. Full variable domain (missing parts from reference TRBV2 and TRBJ2-1): EPEVTQTPSHQVTQMGQEVILRCVPISNHLYFYWYRQILGQKVEFLVSFYNNEISEKSEIFDDQFSVERPDGSNFTLKIRSTKLEDSAMYFCASSEGSGSHNEQFFGPGTRLTVL.

The CDR3 loop is CAISQSGSWPYNEQFF. In DNA, the CDR3 is TGTGCCATCAGCCAGAGCGGTTCCTGGCCCTACAATGAGCAGTTCTTC. J is TRBJ2-1 and V is TRBV10-3; D may be TRBD2 (5 bases). The V end was cut by 6 bases, the J end by 2 bases, with 17 bases between. Germline CDR1 reads ENHRY; CDR2 reads SYGVKD. This CDR3 spans 16 amino acids.

The chain uses TRBV9 and TRBJ2-3; 10 bases agree with TRBD1. Trimming removed 3 bases from V and 0 bases from J; junction bases left unmatched: 4. CDR3 length: 16 amino acids. Germline V CDR1 and CDR2: SGDLS, YYNGEE. CDR3 in amino acids: CASSATGGSSTDTQYF. For the CDR3, the DNA is TGTGCCAGCAGCGCGACAGGGGGCTCCAGCACAGATACGCAGTATTTT.

This chain uses TRBV15 with TRBJ2-7, with a possible D match to TRBD1 (6 bases). V lost 3 bases and J lost 0, with 12 bases in between. From germline, CDR1 is LNHNV and CDR2 YYDKDF (reference sequence). There are 15 residues in the CDR3. The CDR3: CATSSPTGSSYEQYF. The CDR3 DNA reads as TGTGCCACCAGCAGTCCTACAGGGAGCTCCTACGAGCAGTACTTC.

The CDR3 is CASSPGPLNEQFF. The DNA of the CDR3 is TGTGCCAGCAGCCCGGGACCATTAAATGAGCAGTTCTTC. J is TRBJ2-1 and V is TRBV25-1, with D perhaps matching TRBD1 or TRBD2 (5 bases each). The CDR3 is 13 residues long. The germline V gene encodes CDR1 MGHDK and CDR2 SYGVNS. The germline V and J ends were trimmed by 6 bases and 7 bases, with 13 bases remaining between them.

Notes on this clone: The sample holds other DNA sequences that translate to the same CDR3. The J gene is TRBJ2-5, the V gene TRBV29-1; D is perhaps TRBD2 (6 bases). CDR3 length: 15 residues. Germline CDR1 is SQVTM and CDR2 is ANQGSEA. V lost 7 bases and J 5 bases, leaving 23 bases between the germline ends. CDR3 residues: CSAVYVGGRGETQYF. CDR3 bases: TGCAGCGCCGTTTATGTGGGAGGCCGGGGGGAGACCCAGTACTTC.

The chain carries TRBV6-1 and TRBJ1-2, with D perhaps TRBD1 (5 bases). Trimming cost V 10 bases and J 8 bases, with 23 bases left between them. CDR1 MNHNS and CDR2 SASEGT come from the germline V gene. CDR3 length equals 14 residues. The DNA for the CDR3 is TGTGCCATCGTAGAAGGAACGCCGGGGCCCGGCTACACCTTC. Translation: CAIVEGTPGPGYTF.

A single count supports this clone. The J gene is TRBJ2-7, the V gene TRBV10-3; possibly TRBD2 for D (8 bases). Germline CDR1 is ENHRY and CDR2 is SYGVKD. There are 13 residues in the CDR3. Trimming cost V 11 bases and J 2 bases, with 16 bases left between them. The CDR3 DNA reads TGTGCCTACGGGGGGGGACAGACCTACGAGCAGTACTTC. It yields the protein CAYGGGQTYEQYF.